The 31 T cell receptor beta chains given below trace back to one sample, sequenced in a study of OX40 agonist ivuxolimab in advanced cancers. Sequenced by immunoSEQ multiplex PCR; TCRdb stores in-frame clones only, minus some. This sample yields 55,000 to 90,000 clones, of which around 80% are seen a single time; 1.1% belongs to the top ten. Sequenced here: CD4+ or CD8+ T cells sorted from blood, sampled in a trial of the OX40 agonist ivuxolimab. These receptors were obtained from an adult with an advanced solid tumor such as melanoma, head and neck, liver or kidney cancer.

V usage is TRBV4-2 and J usage is TRBJ2-5; 8 nucleotides agree with TRBD2. The germline CDR1 and CDR2 sequences are LGHNA and YNFKEQ. The CDR3 loop spans 16 amino acids. Losses at the gene ends were 1 base for V and 5 bases for J; bases not matched to a gene: 9. In DNA form, the CDR3 reads TGTGCCAGCAGCCAAGGGACGGGGGGGCTGTCGGAGACCCAGTACTTC. Its translation is CASSQGTGGLSETQYF.

The rearrangement uses TRBV15 and TRBJ1-3; the D gene is possibly TRBD1 (5 bases). In germline, CDR1 is LNHNV, CDR2 YYDKDF (reference sequence). There are 16 residues in the CDR3. The ends were cut back, 1 base at V and 6 bases at J, with 16 bases in the middle. CDR3 bases: TGTGCCACCAGCAGAGTCGGCGCGGGGGTGGAAAACACCATATATTTT. Its protein is CATSRVGAGVENTIYF.

The chain employs TRBV18 and TRBJ2-7; TRBD1 aligns across 8 bases. The CDR3 length is 17 residues. The V segment lost 5 bases and the J segment 6 bases; nucleotides outside the gene matches: 18. CDR1 KGHSH and CDR2 LQKENI come from the germline V gene. CDR3 coding DNA: TGTGCCAGCTCATCCTCCACGCAGGGGGCGACGCGTTTCGAGCAGTACTTC. Encoded protein: CASSSSTQGATRFEQYF.

The J gene is TRBJ2-5, the V gene TRBV28; D may correspond to TRBD1 or TRBD2 (6 bases each). The CDR3 extends over 15 amino acids. In germline, CDR1 is MDHEN, CDR2 SYDVKM. The ends were cut back, 8 bases at V and 5 bases at J, with 21 bases in the middle. CDR3 bases: TGTGCCAGCTCGGTCTCCGTGGGGGGCTGGGAGACCCAGTACTTC. It specifies CASSVSVGGWETQYF.

This clone turned up a few times. The genes are TRBV2 and TRBJ2-3, with 7 positions matching TRBD2. In germline, CDR1 is SNHLY, CDR2 FYNNEI. Germline trimming cut 3 bases from V and 1 base from J; bases unmatched to any gene: 4. The CDR3 contains 15 residues. CDR3 amino acids: CASSDYGGGTDTQYF. Here the CDR3 DNA reads TGTGCCAGCAGTGATTATGGGGGGGGCACAGATACGCAGTATTTT.

This chain joins TRBV30 and TRBJ1-3, with TRBD1 matching 7 bases. CDR3 length: 15 amino acids. With V trimmed by 5 bases and J by 4 bases, 11 bases remained unmatched. Germline CDR1 and CDR2: GTSNPN and SVGIG (reference sequence). CDR3 nucleotide sequence: TGTGCCTGGGACGGGACAGCAAGACAAGGAAACACCATATATTTT. It translates to CAWDGTARQGNTIYF.

The chain couples TRBV6-1 to TRBJ1-2, with D tentatively TRBD1 (5 bases). V was cut by 3 bases and J by 5 bases, with 7 bases left in between. This CDR3 is built from 12 residues. The germline V gene encodes CDR1 MNHNS and CDR2 SASEGT. The CDR3 coding sequence is TGTGCCAGCAGTGAGAGGGGTTATGGCTACACCTTC. This translates into CASSERGYGYTF.

This clone appeared a few times. The genes are TRBV7-9 and TRBJ2-3; D possibly corresponds to TRBD1 (5 bases). The CDR3 is made up of 15 amino acids. Germline V CDR1 and CDR2: SEHNR, FQNEAQ (reference sequence). The V gene lost 1 base and the J gene lost 0 bases, with 8 bases spanning the gap. The CDR3 protein is CASSLGQTSTDTQYF. In DNA, the CDR3 is TGTGCCAGCAGCTTAGGACAGACTAGCACAGATACGCAGTATTTT.

This rearrangement joins TRBV10-3 to TRBJ2-3; D is uncertain. Trimming took off 7 bases at V and 1 base at J, with 15 bases between the two ends. The CDR3 length is 15 residues. The germline V gene encodes CDR1 ENHRY and CDR2 SYGVKD. The DNA of the CDR3 is TGTGCCATCATACGAGCCCCCCCACGCACAGATACGCAGTATTTT. It codes for CAIIRAPPRTDTQYF.

This clone occurred a few times. The rearrangement uses TRBV2 and TRBJ2-1, with 10 bases matching TRBD1. Losses at the gene ends were 6 bases for V and 7 bases for J; bases not matched to a gene: 9. CDR1 and CDR2 (germline): SNHLY, FYNNEI. This CDR3 has 15 residues. The CDR3 region has the DNA TGTGCCAGCAGCAGACAGGGGGCGAACGGTAATGAGCAGTTCTTC. Translating it yields CASSRQGANGNEQFF.

This chain joins TRBV7-9 and TRBJ2-7; D unclear. Germline lookup yields CDR1 SEHNR and CDR2 FQNEAQ (reference sequence). CDR3 length equals 12 residues. Trimming pared 6 bases from V and 7 bases from J, leaving 13 bases between. CDR3 sequence: CASRGSGMEQYF. The DNA of the CDR3 is TGTGCCAGCAGGGGATCGGGTATGGAGCAGTACTTC. Supplemented by reference TRBV7-9 and TRBJ2-7, the full variable domain reads DTGVSQNPRHKITKRGQNVTFRCDPISEHNRLYWYRQTLGQGPEFLTYFQNEAQLEKSRLLSDRFSAERPKGSFSTLEIQRTEQGDSAMYLCASRGSGMEQYFGPGTRLTVT.

The chain has TRBV15 and TRBJ1-5; D perhaps matches TRBD1 (6 bases). V was cut by 1 base and J by 0 bases, with 13 bases left in between. Per germline, CDR1 LNHNV and CDR2 YYDKDF (reference sequence). The CDR3 is 17 amino acids. The CDR3 reads CATSRVGDTYSNQPQHF. CDR3 nucleotides: TGTGCCACCAGCAGAGTGGGGGACACCTATAGCAATCAGCCCCAGCATTTT. The full variable domain, completed using reference TRBV15 and TRBJ1-5, is DAMVIQNPRYQVTQFGKPVTLSCSQTLNHNVMYWYQQKSSQAPKLLFHYYDKDFNNEADTPDNFQSRRPNTSFCFLDIRSPGLGDTAMYLCATSRVGDTYSNQPQHFGDGTRLSIL.

The CDR3 reads CASSKGDSAYQPQHF. CDR3 DNA: TGTGCCAGCAGTAAAGGGGACAGCGCCTATCAGCCCCAGCATTTT. V is TRBV25-1 and J is TRBJ1-5, with TRBD1 matching 7 bases. V lost 5 bases and J lost 5; bases outside the gene matches: 9. Germline V gene lookup returns CDR1 MGHDK and CDR2 SYGVNS. The CDR3 extends over 15 amino acids.

The chain employs TRBV6-1 and TRBJ1-2; D not certain. CDR3 length equals 10 residues. Looked up from germline, CDR1 is MNHNS and CDR2 is SASEGT. V dropped 7 bases and J dropped 8 bases, with 8 bases sitting between them. The CDR3 reads CASNRAGYTF. In DNA form, the CDR3 reads TGTGCCAGCAATAGGGCCGGCTACACCTTC.

J is TRBJ2-7 and V is TRBV7-8; TRBD2 is a possible D gene (5 bases). The CDR3 consists of 14 residues. The V gene lost 4 bases and the J gene lost 5 bases, with 15 bases spanning the gap. Germline CDR1 SGHVS, CDR2 FQNEAQ. CDR3 sequence (DNA): TGTGCCAGCAGCTCTCAACCGAGGGCCCACGAGCAGTACTTC. It codes for CASSSQPRAHEQYF.

This sequence joins TRBV5-5 and TRBJ1-2; TRBD1 agrees at 10 bases. In germline, CDR1 is SGHKS, CDR2 YYEKEE (reference sequence). The CDR3 contains 16 residues. The V gene end was trimmed by 0 bases and the J gene end by 7 bases; junction bases not matched to a gene: 9. CDR3: CASSLVGTGELGGYTF. CDR3 in DNA: TGTGCCAGCAGCTTGGTAGGGACAGGGGAACTTGGTGGCTACACCTTC.

The J gene is TRBJ2-1, the V gene TRBV6-1, with D possibly TRBD2 on 6 matching bases. The CDR3 spans 13 residues. V lost 8 bases, J lost 7 bases, and 15 bases lay in between. Germline assignment: CDR1 MNHNS and CDR2 SASEGT. In nucleotides, the CDR3 is TGTGCCAGCGCAGGGACTCCCCTAAATGAGCAGTTCTTC. Its translation: CASAGTPLNEQFF.

The V gene is TRBV11-2, the J gene TRBJ2-7, with 8 bases that match TRBD1. Per germline, CDR1 SGHAT and CDR2 FQNNGV. This CDR3 contains 16 residues. Trimming took 5 bases from V and 0 from J; bases not matched to a gene: 9. Here the CDR3 DNA reads TGTGCCAGCAGCCCACGGGACAGGTCGTTCTCCTACGAGCAGTACTTC. Its protein product is CASSPRDRSFSYEQYF. Full variable domain (remainder filled in from reference TRBV11-2 and TRBJ2-7): EAGVAQSPRYKIIEKRQSVAFWCNPISGHATLYWYQQILGQGPKLLIQFQNNGVVDDSQLPKDRFSAERLKGVDSTLKIQPAKLEDSAVYLCASSPRDRSFSYEQYFGPGTRLTVT.

J is TRBJ1-6 and V is TRBV5-6, with D possibly being TRBD1 (5 bases). Deletions cut 1 base from V and 7 bases from J, with 15 bases between. Germline V gives CDR1 SGHDT, CDR2 YYEEEE. The CDR3 runs to 16 residues. CDR3 sequence reads: CASSLIQVGENSPLHF. CDR3 sequence (DNA): TGTGCCAGCAGCTTGATACAGGTTGGGGAAAATTCACCCCTCCACTTT. The full variable domain, its missing parts supplied by reference TRBV5-6 and TRBJ1-6, is DAGVTQSPTHLIKTRGQQVTLRCSPKSGHDTVSWYQQALGQGPQFIFQYYEEEERQRGNFPDRFSGHQFPNYSSELNVNALLLGDSALYLCASSLIQVGENSPLHFGNGTRLTVT.

The chain joins TRBV18 to TRBJ2-7, with D possibly matching TRBD1 (5 bases). Trimming pared 3 bases from V and 0 bases from J, leaving 12 bases between. The V gene's germline CDR1 is KGHSH and CDR2 LQKENI. This CDR3 comprises 15 residues. This CDR3 reads CASSPFQGSSYEQYF. For the CDR3, the DNA is TGTGCCAGCTCACCCTTCCAGGGAAGCTCCTACGAGCAGTACTTC. Using reference TRBV18 and TRBJ2-7 for the parts outside the CDR3, the full variable domain is NAGVMQNPRHLVRRRGQEARLRCSPMKGHSHVYWYRQLPEEGLKFMVYLQKENIIDESGMPKERFSAEFPKEGPSILRIQQVVRGDSAAYFCASSPFQGSSYEQYFGPGTRLTVT.

The J gene is TRBJ1-6, the V gene TRBV7-9; tentative D call: TRBD1 (5 bases). CDR3 length equals 15 residues. Germline loops: CDR1 SEHNR, CDR2 FQNEAQ (reference sequence). The germline V and J ends were trimmed by 5 bases and 9 bases, with 17 bases remaining between them. In nucleotides, the CDR3 is TGTGCCAGCAGCCAAAGAGGGGAGAGTGCTTCACCCCTCCACTTT. It is translated as CASSQRGESASPLHF.

The rearrangement links TRBV19 to TRBJ1-1; unclear D gene. Germline V gene lookup returns CDR1 LNHDA and CDR2 SQIVND (reference sequence). This CDR3 has 14 residues. V was shortened by 7 bases and J by 2 bases, with 14 bases between the two germline ends. In DNA form, the CDR3 reads TGTGCCAGTATTTTGGGGAGAACTAACACTGAAGCTTTCTTT. Translation: CASILGRTNTEAFF. Using reference TRBV19 and TRBJ1-1 for the parts outside the CDR3, the full variable domain is DGGITQSPKYLFRKEGQNVTLSCEQNLNHDAMYWYRQDPGQGLRLIYYSQIVNDFQKGDIAEGYSVSREKKESFPLTVTSAQKNPTAFYLCASILGRTNTEAFFGQGTRLTVV.

This rearrangement joins TRBV10-1 to TRBJ2-7, with D perhaps TRBD1 (6 bases). With 5 bases removed from V and 0 bases from J, the gap between germline ends came to 8 bases. CDR3 size: 13 residues. Germline V gene data show CDR1 as WNHNN and CDR2 as SYGVQD (reference sequence). CDR3 sequence (DNA): TGCGCCAGCAGTCGACAGGACTCCTACGAGCAGTACTTC. Its translation: CASSRQDSYEQYF.

This chain uses TRBV2 with TRBJ2-7; 9 bases align to TRBD1. The CDR3 is made up of 14 amino acids. V dropped 4 bases and J dropped 9; count of bases not matched to a gene: 10. Germline V CDR1 and CDR2: SNHLY, FYNNEI. CDR3 DNA sequence: TGTGCCAGCAGTGTAAGGACAGGGGAAGGGGGGCAGTACTTC. Its translation is CASSVRTGEGGQYF.

This clone appeared a few times. The chain uses TRBV14 and TRBJ1-1; the D is unclear. With 1 base removed from V and 0 bases from J, the gap between germline ends came to 9 bases. Germline-derived CDR1 and CDR2 are SGHDN and FVKESK. The CDR3 sequence is 15 residues long. DNA for the CDR3: TGTGCCAGCAGCCAAGGTGGCGGTCTGAACACTGAAGCTTTCTTT. Translating gives CASSQGGGLNTEAFF. Based on the CDR3 plus reference TRBV14 and TRBJ1-1, the full variable domain is EAGVTQFPSHSVIEKGQTVTLRCDPISGHDNLYWYRRVMGKEIKFLLHFVKESKQDESGMPNNRFLAERTGGTYSTLKVQPAELEDSGVYFCASSQGGGLNTEAFFGQGTRLTVV.

The chain has TRBV13 and TRBJ2-5, with 13 positions matching TRBD2. CDR3 size: 15 residues. Germline V gene data show CDR1 as PRHDT and CDR2 as FYEKMQ (reference sequence). J gave up 5 bases and V 0 bases, and 0 bases lay outside the gene matches. This chain's CDR3 is CASSLGGLAGETQYF. In DNA form, the CDR3 reads TGTGCCAGCAGCTTAGGGGGACTAGCGGGGGAGACCCAGTACTTC.

The rearrangement joins TRBV10-3 to TRBJ2-7; possible D gene TRBD2, 6 bases. The germline V and J ends were trimmed by 6 bases and 2 bases, with 14 bases remaining between them. The CDR3 contains 14 residues. Per germline, CDR1 ENHRY and CDR2 SYGVKD. The DNA for the CDR3 is TGTGCCATCAGGGGACTTCCTCCTACCTACGAGCAGTACTTC. Encoded protein: CAIRGLPPTYEQYF.

The V and J genes are TRBV5-8 and TRBJ2-7; 7 nucleotides agree with TRBD2. The CDR3 runs to 13 residues. V was clipped by 4 bases and J by 2 bases; unmatched bases: 3. Germline V gives CDR1 SGHTS, CDR2 YDEGEE. The CDR3, as DNA: TGTGCCAGCAGCCTTGGGACTACCTACGAGCAGTACTTC. It codes for CASSLGTTYEQYF.

Comments on this clone: The junction does not match germline at one end; this may be a read error. The chain couples TRBV13 to TRBJ2-7; a possible D gene is TRBD2 (6 bases). The V gene's germline CDR1 is PRHDT and CDR2 FYEKMQ (reference sequence). This CDR3 contains 15 residues. CDR3 nucleotide sequence: TGTGCCAGCAGCTTAGCGGGACTGTTCCCCTACGGGCAGTACTTC. It codes for CASSLAGLFPYGQYF.

This clone is a singleton in its sample. The rearrangement joins TRBV28 to TRBJ1-1, with 8 bases identical to TRBD1. Germline loops: CDR1 MDHEN, CDR2 SYDVKM. The CDR3 is 17 residues long. V gave up 1 base and J gave up 0 bases; unmatched junction bases: 7. The CDR3: CASSLFGQGRMNTEAFF. Here the CDR3 DNA reads TGTGCCAGCAGTTTATTTGGACAGGGACGGATGAACACTGAAGCTTTCTTT.

The V and J genes are TRBV18 and TRBJ1-3; D is possibly TRBD1 (5 bases). With 3 bases removed from V and 4 bases from J, the gap between germline ends came to 13 bases. The CDR3 consists of 15 residues. CDR1 and CDR2 from the germline V gene are KGHSH and LQKENI. The CDR3 loop is CASSPVRVEGNTIYF. In nucleotides, the CDR3 is TGTGCCAGCTCACCTGTCAGGGTGGAAGGAAACACCATATATTTT. Supplemented by reference TRBV18 and TRBJ1-3, the full variable domain reads NAGVMQNPRHLVRRRGQEARLRCSPMKGHSHVYWYRQLPEEGLKFMVYLQKENIIDESGMPKERFSAEFPKEGPSILRIQQVVRGDSAAYFCASSPVRVEGNTIYFGEGSWLTVV.